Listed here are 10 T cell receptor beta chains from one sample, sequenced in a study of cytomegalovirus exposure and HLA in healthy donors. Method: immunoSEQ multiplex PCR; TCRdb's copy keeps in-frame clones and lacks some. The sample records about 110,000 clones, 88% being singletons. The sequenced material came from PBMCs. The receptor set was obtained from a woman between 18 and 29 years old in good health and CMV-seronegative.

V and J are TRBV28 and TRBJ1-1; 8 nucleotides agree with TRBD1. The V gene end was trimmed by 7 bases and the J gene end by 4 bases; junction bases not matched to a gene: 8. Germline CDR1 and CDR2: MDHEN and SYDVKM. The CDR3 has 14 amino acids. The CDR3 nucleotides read TGTGCCAGCACCCTGACAGGGGTCGGCACTGAAGCTTTCTTT. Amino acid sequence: CASTLTGVGTEAFF.

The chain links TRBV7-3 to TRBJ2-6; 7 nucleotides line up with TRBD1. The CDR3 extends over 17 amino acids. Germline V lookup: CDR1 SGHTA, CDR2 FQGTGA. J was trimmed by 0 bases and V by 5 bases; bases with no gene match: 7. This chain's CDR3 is CASSPKGQSSGANVLTF. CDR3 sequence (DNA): TGTGCCAGCAGCCCCAAGGGACAGTCCTCTGGGGCCAACGTCCTGACTTTC.

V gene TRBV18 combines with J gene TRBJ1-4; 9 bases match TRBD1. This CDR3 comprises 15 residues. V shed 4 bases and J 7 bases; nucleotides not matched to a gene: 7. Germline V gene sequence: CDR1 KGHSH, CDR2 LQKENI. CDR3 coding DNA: TGTGCCAGCTCACGGACAGGGGTCGGTTTTGAAAAACTGTTTTTT. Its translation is CASSRTGVGFEKLFF.

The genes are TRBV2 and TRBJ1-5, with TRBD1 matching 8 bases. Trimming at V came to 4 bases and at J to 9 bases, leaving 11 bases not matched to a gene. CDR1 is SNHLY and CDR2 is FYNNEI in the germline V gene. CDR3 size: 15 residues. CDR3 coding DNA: TGTGCCAGCAGTGCCGGACAGGGAGGGTGGAGGCCCCAGCATTTT. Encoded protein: CASSAGQGGWRPQHF. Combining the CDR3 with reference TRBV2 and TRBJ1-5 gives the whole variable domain EPEVTQTPSHQVTQMGQEVILRCVPISNHLYFYWYRQILGQKVEFLVSFYNNEISEKSEIFDDQFSVERPDGSNFTLKIRSTKLEDSAMYFCASSAGQGGWRPQHFGDGTRLSIL.

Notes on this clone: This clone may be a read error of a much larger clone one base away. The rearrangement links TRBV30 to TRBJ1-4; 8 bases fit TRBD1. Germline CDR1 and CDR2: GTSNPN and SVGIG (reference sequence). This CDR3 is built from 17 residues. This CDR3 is CARSSVVRGRMAEKLFF. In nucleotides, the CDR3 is TGTGCCCGGAGTTCAGTTGTCAGGGGGCGCATGGCTGAAAAACTGTTTTTT.

The CDR3 coding sequence is TGTGCCAGCAGCCAGAACTCCTACGAGCAGTACTTC. This gives the protein CASSQNSYEQYF. The chain joins TRBV2 to TRBJ2-7, with no clear D. This CDR3 spans 12 amino acids. The germline gives CDR1 SNHLY, CDR2 FYNNEI. Trimming removed 6 bases from V and 0 bases from J, with 6 bases in between.

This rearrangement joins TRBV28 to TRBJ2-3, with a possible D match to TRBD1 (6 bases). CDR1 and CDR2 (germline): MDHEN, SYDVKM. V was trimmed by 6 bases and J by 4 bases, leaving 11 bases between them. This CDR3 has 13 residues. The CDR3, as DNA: TGTGCCAGCAGCCCAGGGGATTCAGATACGCAGTATTTT. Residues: CASSPGDSDTQYF. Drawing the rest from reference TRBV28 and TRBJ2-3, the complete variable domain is DVKVTQSSRYLVKRTGEKVFLECVQDMDHENMFWYRQDPGLGLRLIYFSYDVKMKEKGDIPEGYSVSREKKERFSLILESASTNQTSMYLCASSPGDSDTQYFGPGTRLTVL.

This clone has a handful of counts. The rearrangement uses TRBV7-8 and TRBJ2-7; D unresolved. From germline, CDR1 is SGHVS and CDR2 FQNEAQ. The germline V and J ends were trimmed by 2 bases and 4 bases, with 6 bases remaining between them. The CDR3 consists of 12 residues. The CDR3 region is CASSLIAYEQYF. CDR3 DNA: TGTGCCAGCAGCTTAATAGCTTACGAGCAGTACTTC.

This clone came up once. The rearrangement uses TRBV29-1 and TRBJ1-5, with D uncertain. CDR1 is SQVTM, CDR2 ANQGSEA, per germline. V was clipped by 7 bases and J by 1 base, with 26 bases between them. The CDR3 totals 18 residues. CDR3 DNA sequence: TGCAGCGCCCGCCCAGAGACCCCAGGTTGGTGGAGCAATCAGCCCCAGCATTTT. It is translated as CSARPETPGWWSNQPQHF.

The CDR3 is CASSLGVATYEQYF. CDR3 in DNA: TGTGCCAGCAGCTTGGGTGTTGCTACCTACGAGCAGTACTTC. The chain links TRBV5-8 to TRBJ2-7, with no clear D. Trimming cost V 0 bases and J 2 bases, with 9 bases left between them. The CDR3 runs to 14 residues. Looked up from germline, CDR1 is SGHTS and CDR2 is YDEGEE.